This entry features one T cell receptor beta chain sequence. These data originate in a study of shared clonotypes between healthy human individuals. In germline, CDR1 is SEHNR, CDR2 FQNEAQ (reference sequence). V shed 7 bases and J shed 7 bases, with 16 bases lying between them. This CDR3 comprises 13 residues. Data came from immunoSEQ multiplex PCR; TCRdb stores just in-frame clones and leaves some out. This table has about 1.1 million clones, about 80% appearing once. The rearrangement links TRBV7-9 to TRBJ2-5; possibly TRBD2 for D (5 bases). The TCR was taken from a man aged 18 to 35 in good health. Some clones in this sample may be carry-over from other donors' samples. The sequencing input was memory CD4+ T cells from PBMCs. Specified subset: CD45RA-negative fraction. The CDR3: CASTVPDRGTQYF. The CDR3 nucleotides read TGTGCCAGCACCGTCCCGGATCGGGGGACCCAGTACTTC.